Included here is one T cell receptor (beta chain) sequence, with context. Its antigen remains unknown. V lost 7 bases and J 4 bases, leaving 14 bases between the germline ends. CDR1 is MNHNS and CDR2 is SASEGT in the germline V gene. The CDR3 length is 13 residues. This specimen comes from a study of shared clonotypes between healthy human individuals. The overall study: CD4 naive cells filled three plates per donor, CD4 memory three, CD8 naive two and CD8 memory one.

Study findings and constraints: All-four-donor shared clonotypes had higher generation probabilities than non-shared clonotypes did. Researchers found naive subsets generally carried larger estimated richness than memory subsets.

Libraries were prepared by immunoSEQ multiplex PCR; TCRdb keeps only in-frame clonotypes and omits some of them. The table has 2 million to 3 million clones, 80% to 95% seen once. The clonotype originates from a young man in good health. Some clones in this sample may be carry-over from other donors' samples. Material: naive CD4+ T cells from PBMCs. Described subset: CD45RA+ positively selected. This chain joins TRBV6-1 and TRBJ2-7; perhaps TRBD1 as D (5 bases). The CDR3: CASTRVTYYEQYF. In DNA form, the CDR3 reads TGTGCCAGCACCAGGGTCACGTATTACGAGCAGTACTTC.